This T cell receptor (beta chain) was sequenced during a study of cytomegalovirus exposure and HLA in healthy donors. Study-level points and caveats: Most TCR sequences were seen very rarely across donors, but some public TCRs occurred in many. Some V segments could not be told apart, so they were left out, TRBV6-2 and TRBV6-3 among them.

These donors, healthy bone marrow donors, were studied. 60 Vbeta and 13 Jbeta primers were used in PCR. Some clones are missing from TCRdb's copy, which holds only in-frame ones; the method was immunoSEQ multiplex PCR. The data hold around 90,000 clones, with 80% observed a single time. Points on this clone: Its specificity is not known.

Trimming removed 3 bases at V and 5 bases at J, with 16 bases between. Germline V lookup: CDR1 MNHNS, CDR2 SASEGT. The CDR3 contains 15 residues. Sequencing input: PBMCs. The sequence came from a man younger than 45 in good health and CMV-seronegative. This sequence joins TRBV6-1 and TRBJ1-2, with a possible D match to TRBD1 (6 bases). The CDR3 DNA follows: TGTGCCAGCAGTGATCTCCGGAGGACAGCATATGGCTACACCTTC. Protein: CASSDLRRTAYGYTF.